The T cell receptor (beta chain) described here comes from a study of cytomegalovirus exposure and HLA in healthy donors. Points from the study as a whole: Looking again later, the authors saw that most CMV-associated TCR beta chains seemed HLA-restricted. What a later analysis showed was that several of the most significant clusters appeared linked to common viral pathogens. Per published accounts, TCR beta sequences correctly predicted the HLA-A and HLA-B alleles of most subjects.

On this clone itself: Its antigen is currently unknown.

In the PCR, 60 Vbeta and 13 Jbeta primers were used. The protocol was immunoSEQ multiplex PCR, while the TCRdb copy is restricted to in-frame clones and leaves out a portion. The data hold some 85,000 clones, with roughly 80% observed a single time. This CDR3 has 13 residues. V trimming: 5 bases; J trimming: 11 bases; junction bases outside the gene matches: 10. Germline CDR1 SEHNR, CDR2 FQNEAQ (reference sequence). This sequence originates from a man aged 30 to 45 in good health and CMV-seronegative. The sample consisted of PBMCs. V and J are TRBV7-9 and TRBJ1-1; 8 bases are shared with TRBD1. CDR3 in amino acids: CASSPGVRGLAFF. As DNA, the CDR3 is TGTGCCAGCAGCCCTGGGGTCAGGGGGCTTGCTTTCTTT.